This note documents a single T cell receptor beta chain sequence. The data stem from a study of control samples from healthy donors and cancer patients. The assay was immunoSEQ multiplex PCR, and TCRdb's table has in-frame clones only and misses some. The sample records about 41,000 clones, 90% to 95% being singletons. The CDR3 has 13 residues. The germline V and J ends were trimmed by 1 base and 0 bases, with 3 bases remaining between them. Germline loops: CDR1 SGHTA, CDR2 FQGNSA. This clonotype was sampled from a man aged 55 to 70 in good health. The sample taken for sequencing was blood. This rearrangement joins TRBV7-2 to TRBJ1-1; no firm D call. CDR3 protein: CASSLEMNTEAFF. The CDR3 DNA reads TGTGCCAGCAGCTTAGAGATGAACACTGAAGCTTTCTTT.